The rows below give T cell receptor beta chains drawn from one sample of a study of shared clonotypes between healthy human individuals. Generated by immunoSEQ multiplex PCR, the TCRdb table keeps only in-frame clones and is missing some. The repertoire has 490,000 or so clones, 79% of them found once; the top ten carry roughly 12%. Sample: PBMCs. The receptors stem from a woman between 40 and 50 years old in good health. Some clones in this sample may be carry-over from other donors' samples. CDR3s include the opening cysteine and the closing phenylalanine or tryptophan. D genes are given only for firm matches. The size entry is marked missing in some rows and otherwise reads once, few, many or a size class.

TRBJ1-2 | TRBD1 | TRBV6-5 | - | TGTGCCAGCGGCTCAGGGGGCGGGAGCGGGGGCTACACCTTC | CASGSGGGSGGYTF
TRBJ2-2 | - | TRBV7-9 | - | TGTGCCAGCAGCTTCCCCGGGACTCGGGCGTTTTTT | CASSFPGTRAFF
TRBJ1-1 | - | TRBV5-6 | - | TGTGCCAGCAGCCCACCCGGGACATTGAACACTGAAGCTTTCTTT | CASSPPGTLNTEAFF
TRBJ2-5 | TRBD1 | TRBV5-1 | - | TGCGCCAGCAGCCCCCAGGCGCAGGGGGCAGGTGAGACCCAGTACTTC | CASSPQAQGAGETQYF
TRBJ1-2 | TRBD1 | TRBV7-3 | - | TGTGCCAGCAGCCCAAACAGGGGGCTTGGCTACACCTTC | CASSPNRGLGYTF
TRBJ1-1 | - | TRBV30 | - | TGTGCCTGGAGTATCGGGACCTGGGACACTGAAGCTTTCTTT | CAWSIGTWDTEAFF
TRBJ2-2 | - | TRBV7-2 | - | TGTGCCAGCAGCGCTGGCTTAGTCACCAACACCGGGGAGCTGTTTTTT | CASSAGLVTNTGELFF
TRBJ2-1 | TRBD2 | TRBV30 | - | TGTGCCTGGAGTGTATCCGGACTAGCGGGCTACAATGAGCAGTTCTTC | CAWSVSGLAGYNEQFF
TRBJ2-1 | TRBD2 | TRBV5-1 | few | TGCGCCAGCAGCTTGGAAACCGGGACTAGCGGGGTCTTC | CASSLETGTSGVF
TRBJ2-5 | TRBD2 | TRBV4-1 | - | TGCGCCAGCAGCCGGACCGGGACTAGCGTCCAAGAGACCCAGTACTTC | CASSRTGTSVQETQYF
TRBJ2-3 | TRBD2 | TRBV6-5 | few | TGTGCCAGCAGTTACTCGGGGGCAGCGGGGGCGCAGTATTTT | CASSYSGAAGAQYF
TRBJ1-4 | - | TRBV10-3 | - | TGTGCCATCAGTGAGTCCGCCGGGGGCCGTAAAGATGAAAAACTGTTTTTT | CAISESAGGRKDEKLFF
TRBJ2-7 | TRBD2 | TRBV6-6 | - | TGTGCCAGCAGCACGACTAGCCGCACCTACGAGCAGTACTTC | CASSTTSRTYEQYF
TRBJ2-7 | TRBD1 | TRBV7-6 | - | TGTGCCAGCAGCTTAGGGCCCCTGGGACAGGGGAGATACGAGCAGTACTTC | CASSLGPLGQGRYEQYF
TRBJ2-5 | - | TRBV5-1 | few | TGCGCCAGCACCCCTAAACCGGGACTCGACTGGGGGACCCAGTACTTC | CASTPKPGLDWGTQYF
TRBJ2-7 | - | TRBV13 | - | TGTGCCAGCAGCTTAATGGGGGCGACCCCTTCGATCGAGCAGTACTTC | CASSLMGATPSIEQYF
TRBJ1-5 | - | TRBV29-1 | many | TGCAGCGTTGTAATAGGGCAGCAGCCCCAGCATTTT | CSVVIGQQPQHF
TRBJ1-3 | - | TRBV6-1 | few | TGTGCCAGCAGTGAAATAGTCTTCTCTGGAAACACCATATATTTT | CASSEIVFSGNTIYF
TRBJ2-1 | TRBD2 | TRBV9 | once | TGTGCCAGCAGCGCGGGACTAGCGGATTTCCTTCCGTTCTTC | CASSAGLADFLPFF
TRBJ1-1 | - | TRBV28 | - | TGTGCCAGCAGTGGGACACTCAAAAAAGGGCTCACTGAAGCTTTCTTT | CASSGTLKKGLTEAFF
TRBJ2-2 | - | TRBV12-1 | once | TGTGCCAGCAGCTTTGTGGCGGGAGGGCCGTCCCGGGAGCTGTTTTTT | CASSFVAGGPSRELFF
TRBJ1-3 | - | TRBV6-9 | - | TGTGCCAGCACCTTCAGGGGAAACACCATATATTTT | CASTFRGNTIYF
TRBJ1-2 | - | TRBV30 | - | TGTGCCTGGAGTGTAACCCCATCTGGCTACACCTTC | CAWSVTPSGYTF
TRBJ2-1 | - | TRBV28 | - | TGTGCCAGCAGTCCAGCCCTTCCGGGACGAGTCAATGAGCAGTTCTTC | CASSPALPGRVNEQFF
TRBJ1-1 | - | TRBV5-1 | - | TGCGCCAGCAGCCCAGATGGACAGAACACTGAAGCTTTCTTT | CASSPDGQNTEAFF
TRBJ1-5 | TRBD1 | TRBV19 | once | TGTGCCAGTAGTATAGATATTTGGATCAGGGACAGGGACCCAGGGGGGAATCAGCCCCAGCATTTT | CASSIDIWIRDRDPGGNQPQHF
TRBJ2-3 | TRBD2 | TRBV6-6 | - | TGTGCCAGCAGGGTGACTAGCGGACCGCAGTATTTT | CASRVTSGPQYF